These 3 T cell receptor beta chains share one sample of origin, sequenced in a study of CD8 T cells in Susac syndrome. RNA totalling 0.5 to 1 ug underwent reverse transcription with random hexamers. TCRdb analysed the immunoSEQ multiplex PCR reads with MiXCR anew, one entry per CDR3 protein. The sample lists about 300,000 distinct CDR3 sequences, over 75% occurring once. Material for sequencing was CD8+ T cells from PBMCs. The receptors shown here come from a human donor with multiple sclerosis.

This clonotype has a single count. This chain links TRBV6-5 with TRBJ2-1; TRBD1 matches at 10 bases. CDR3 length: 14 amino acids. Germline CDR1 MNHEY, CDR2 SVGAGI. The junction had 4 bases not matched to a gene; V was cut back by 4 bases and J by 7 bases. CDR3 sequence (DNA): TGTGCCAGCAGTTTCCGGGACAGGGGTAATGAGCAGTTCTTC. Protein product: CASSFRDRGNEQFF.

As DNA, the CDR3 is TGTGCCAGCAGCGTGTGGGGGCAGGGCACAGATACGCAGTATTTT. Encoded protein: CASSVWGQGTDTQYF. The V gene is TRBV9, the J gene TRBJ2-3; D is possibly TRBD1 (6 bases). This CDR3 contains 15 residues. V lost 2 bases and J 1 base, leaving 11 bases between the germline ends. The germline V gene has CDR1 SGDLS and CDR2 YYNGEE.

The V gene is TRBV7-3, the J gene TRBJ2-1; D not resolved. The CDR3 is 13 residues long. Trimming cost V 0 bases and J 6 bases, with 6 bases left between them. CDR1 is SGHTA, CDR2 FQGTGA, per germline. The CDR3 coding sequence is TGTGCCAGCAGCTTAACGATCACCAATGAGCAGTTCTTC. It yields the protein CASSLTITNEQFF.